This T cell receptor (beta chain) was profiled in a study of siplizumab effects on memory and regulatory T cells. This clone occurred once. No antigen is known for it. The germline V gene encodes CDR1 LGHNA and CDR2 YNFKEQ. V lost 1 base, J lost 0 bases, and 13 bases stayed unmatched. The length of the CDR3 is 21 residues. Findings of the study overall: Naive T cells appeared more varied than memory cells and looked like key alloresponse contributors. Alloreactive CD4+ clones that could be mapped were on average about 70% Treg-derived with siplizumab, against more than 25% in controls.

TCR templates, about 10^5 per sample, were assayed. Some clones are missing from TCRdb's copy, which holds only in-frame ones; the method was immunoSEQ multiplex PCR. The data hold 100,000 or so clones, with about 92% observed a single time. This TCR derives from a human donor in good health. The sample was CD4+ T cells sorted from blood. The chain recombines TRBV4-2 with TRBJ2-1; the match to TRBD2 covers 12 bases. The CDR3 DNA reads as TGTGCCAGCAGCCAAGCCGACTCCGGGACTAGCGGGTTCAGCTCCTACAATGAGCAGTTCTTC. Translating gives CASSQADSGTSGFSSYNEQFF.